The source of this TCR beta chain is a study of a mutant IDH1 vaccine in newly diagnosed glioma. The time point was: week 23, last vaccination. Topical imiquimod accompanied each vaccine dose, which consisted of 300 ug of mutant IDH1 20-mer peptide. In its sample, this clone was seen a few times. Its antigen remains unidentified. The protocol was immunoSEQ multiplex PCR, while the TCRdb copy is restricted to in-frame clones and leaves out a portion. Here the sample spans fewer than 45,000 clones, roughly 79% being singletons. This CDR3 spans 17 amino acids. The V end lost 0 bases, the J end lost 0 bases, and 16 bases lay between the germline ends. Germline CDR1 and CDR2: SGHDT and YYEEEE.

This rearrangement joins TRBV5-6 to TRBJ2-7, with D tentatively TRBD2 (5 bases). This specimen consisted of PBMCs, obtained from a glioma patient whose treatment included an IDH1 peptide vaccine. This clonotype was sampled from a woman in her forties with glioma. Some clones in this sample may be carry-over from other donors' samples. CDR3 coding DNA: TGTGCCAGCAGCTTGGATAGGGAGCGCACTTTCTCCTACGAGCAGTACTTC. It is translated as CASSLDRERTFSYEQYF.